This note documents a single T cell receptor beta chain sequence. Its specificity is unknown. Clones were sequenced by immunoSEQ multiplex PCR, and TCRdb holds only the in-frame ones, with some missing. Among around 1,900,000 clones, about 93% were seen once, and the ten largest hold more than 1.5%. Naive CD8 populations comprised CD45RO-negative cells positively selected for CCR7, excluding terminally differentiated effector memory CD45RA+ cells. The data originate from a study of shared clonotypes between healthy human individuals. Trimming left V 6 bases short and J 5 bases short, with 19 bases between. CDR1 is SQVTM and CDR2 is ANQGSEA in the germline V gene. This CDR3 is built from 14 residues. General study points: At large depth, rarefaction still showed sorted-subset sequencing to be incomplete. When compared with the clonotypes that were shared by all four sorted-subset donors, the non-shared clonotypes turned out to have lower generation probabilities. Clonotype sharing among donors, it was expected, would be affected by sequencing depth.

Source material: naive CD8+ T cells from PBMCs. This chain links TRBV29-1 with TRBJ2-5; a possible D gene is TRBD2 (7 bases). The sequence derives from a man aged 18 to 30 in good health. Some clones in this sample may be carry-over from other donors' samples. CDR3 in DNA: TGCAGCGTGGGGGGCGGGAGCCGGCTGGAGACCCAGTACTTC. Translation: CSVGGGSRLETQYF.